This TCR beta chain came from a study of cytomegalovirus exposure and HLA in healthy donors. Study findings and constraints: Presence/absence analysis assumed near-uniform sequencing depth across donors.

PCR amplification relied on 60 Vbeta primers (plus 13 Jbeta primers). Using immunoSEQ multiplex PCR, the repertoire was profiled, and TCRdb retains in-frame clones only, with some absent. The data contain some 150,000 clones, more than 70% of them singletons. Germline V gives CDR1 GTSNPN, CDR2 SVGIG (reference sequence). This CDR3 is 14 amino acids long. Trimming took off 5 bases at V and 1 base at J, with 15 bases between the two ends. In regard to this clone: Antigen specificity is unknown.

The receptor was derived from a man aged 55 to 69 in good health and CMV-seronegative. The chain carries TRBV30 and TRBJ2-7; D perhaps matches TRBD1 (6 bases). Material: PBMCs. The CDR3, as DNA: TGTGCCTGGGCCCGGACAGCCAGTTCCTACGAGCAGTACTTC. This translates into CAWARTASSYEQYF.